Listed below are T cell receptor beta chains from one sample, sequenced in a study of T cells expressing NK-cell markers. TCRdb re-called the 5' RACE reads and catalogs CDR3 proteins one per entry, DNA excluded. Found here are some 600,000 distinct CDR3 sequences; the top ten clones hold less than 4.5%. Sequencing input: blood T cells: a sorted CD56 or NKG2C T cell subset, CD4+ or CD8+ T cells, or bulk PBMC T cells (not recorded which). The receptors originated from a man aged 18 to 30 in good health. The CDR3 runs from the conserved cysteine through the conserved F or W.

J gene	V gene	CDR3 protein
TRBJ2-3	TRBV20-1	CSAFGLAVYDTQYF
TRBJ2-3	TRBV12-3/TRBV12-4	CASSFRQTAYTDTQYF
TRBJ2-2	TRBV25-1	CASRLTGVTGELFF
TRBJ2-5	TRBV7-9	CASSIKSGTSAMQTQYF
TRBJ1-2	TRBV6-5	CASSSPGNDGYTF
TRBJ2-3	TRBV4-2	CASSQYPEDTQYF
TRBJ2-1	TRBV20-1	CSATGLGGLAGNEQFF
TRBJ2-5	TRBV12-3/TRBV12-4	CASSSRQYQETQYF
TRBJ1-2	TRBV20-1	CSAPGRGKWDGYTF
TRBJ2-3	TRBV24-1	CATSDRQTGVEDTQYF
TRBJ2-4	TRBV16	CASSQERQLVLAKNIQYF
TRBJ2-1	TRBV20-1	CSVGIPGLAGGNRGEQFF
TRBJ2-4	TRBV7-6	CASSLLPGRSKNIQYF
TRBJ1-1	TRBV29-1	CSVEDVRGEVNTEAFF
TRBJ2-4	TRBV12-3/TRBV12-4	CASSTGLAGAIQYF
TRBJ2-1	TRBV6-1	CASTEDSYNEQFF
TRBJ2-3	TRBV4-3	CASSPTGGSTDTQYF